The 21 T cell receptor beta chains listed next were all sequenced from one sample in a study of shared clonotypes between healthy human individuals. Measured with immunoSEQ multiplex PCR; TCRdb has only the in-frame clones, and not every one. The sample carries 2 million to 2.5 million clones, more than 90% recorded once. The material sequenced was naive CD4+ T cells sorted from blood. Documented subset: CD45RA+ positively selected. These receptors all come from a young man in good health.

The chain combines TRBV19 with TRBJ1-5; TRBD1 matches 7 bases. The V gene end was trimmed by 0 bases and the J gene end by 5 bases; junction bases not matched to a gene: 13. Germline CDR1 reads LNHDA; CDR2 reads SQIVND (reference sequence). The CDR3 has 18 amino acids. CDR3: CASSIDWTGQAGDQPQHF. In nucleotides, the CDR3 is TGTGCCAGTAGTATAGACTGGACAGGTCAAGCTGGGGATCAGCCCCAGCATTTT.

The chain recombines TRBV11-2 with TRBJ2-7; 11 nucleotides agree with TRBD2. The CDR3 length is 14 residues. V trimming: 3 bases; J trimming: 10 bases; junction bases outside the gene matches: 8. Germline loops: CDR1 SGHAT, CDR2 FQNNGV. The CDR3 region is CASSLQLAGVGQYF. The CDR3 region has the DNA TGTGCCAGCAGCTTGCAACTAGCGGGGGTAGGACAGTACTTC.

This clone was observed once. The CDR3 is CASTPLVLAGDNEQFF. CDR3 coding DNA: TGTGCCAGCACCCCCCTCGTGCTAGCGGGAGACAATGAGCAGTTCTTC. J is TRBJ2-1 and V is TRBV6-6; 10 nucleotides agree with TRBD2. Germline V lookup: CDR1 MNHNY, CDR2 SVGAGI (reference sequence). V lost 7 bases, J lost 5 bases, and 11 bases stayed unmatched. There are 16 residues in the CDR3.

With regard to this clone: Other nucleotide sequences in the sample specify the same CDR3. Here the CDR3 DNA reads TGCGCCAGCAGCTTGGCGTCCAGCGGGCCCTACGAGCAGTACTTC. Protein: CASSLASSGPYEQYF. The chain links TRBV5-1 to TRBJ2-7; D possibly corresponds to TRBD2 (6 bases). V shed 0 bases and J shed 2 bases, with 12 bases lying between them. Germline lookup yields CDR1 SGHRS and CDR2 YFSETQ. This CDR3 comprises 15 residues.

V is TRBV7-2 and J is TRBJ2-3, with 9 nucleotides matching TRBD1. The V segment lost 5 bases and the J segment 0 bases; nucleotides outside the gene matches: 3. In germline, CDR1 is SGHTA, CDR2 FQGNSA. This CDR3 comprises 15 residues. The CDR3 nucleotides read TGTGCCAGCAGCAACGACAGGGGGAGCACAGATACGCAGTATTTT. Its translation is CASSNDRGSTDTQYF.

The chain recombines TRBV28 with TRBJ1-2; 8 positions agree with TRBD1. This CDR3 region has 13 residues. Trimming at V came to 8 bases and at J to 3 bases, leaving 5 bases not matched to a gene. CDR1 MDHEN and CDR2 SYDVKM come from the germline V gene. CDR3 amino acids: CASQMTGDYGYTF. The CDR3 coding sequence is TGTGCCAGCCAGATGACAGGGGACTATGGCTACACCTTC.

The chain is built from TRBV2 and TRBJ1-5; 7 bases match TRBD1. V gave up 8 bases and J gave up 2 bases; unmatched junction bases: 12. The CDR3 loop spans 16 amino acids. Germline values: CDR1 SNHLY, CDR2 FYNNEI. The CDR3 DNA reads TGTGCCAGCGGACCCGACAGGGCGATGGGCAATCAGCCCCAGCATTTT. As protein: CASGPDRAMGNQPQHF.

With respect to this clone: Additional DNA sequences in this sample encode the identical CDR3. This chain connects TRBV6-5 to TRBJ1-6, with TRBD1 as a possible D gene (6 bases). The germline V and J ends were trimmed by 2 bases and 7 bases, with 9 bases remaining between them. The germline V gene encodes CDR1 MNHEY and CDR2 SVGAGI. The CDR3 is 14 residues long. The CDR3 here is CASSYPQGNSPLHF. The CDR3 DNA sequence: TGTGCCAGCAGTTACCCTCAGGGGAATTCACCCCTCCACTTT.

The gene calls are TRBV29-1 and TRBJ1-2, with TRBD1 matching over 7 bases. This CDR3 has 16 residues. V lost 2 bases and J lost 1; bases outside the gene matches: 10. CDR1 and CDR2 (germline): SQVTM, ANQGSEA. The CDR3 nucleotides read TGCAGCGTTGAAAACAGGGGCCGGGAAGGTAACTATGGCTACACCTTC. This codes for CSVENRGREGNYGYTF. Drawing the rest from reference TRBV29-1 and TRBJ1-2, the complete variable domain is SAVISQKPSRDICQRGTSLTIQCQVDSQVTMMFWYRQQPGQSLTLIATANQGSEATYESGFVIDKFPISRPNLTFSTLTVSNMSPEDSSIYLCSVENRGREGNYGYTFGSGTRLTVV.

This chain joins TRBV28 and TRBJ1-1; D may be TRBD1 (5 bases). Germline CDR1 reads MDHEN; CDR2 reads SYDVKM. Trimming took 3 bases from V and 3 from J, leaving 14 bases between them. The length of the CDR3 is 15 residues. The CDR3 is CASSLGRVGDTEAFF. For the CDR3, the DNA is TGTGCCAGCAGTTTGGGAAGGGTGGGGGACACTGAAGCTTTCTTT.

V gene TRBV5-1 combines with J gene TRBJ2-1, with D possibly being TRBD1 (5 bases). Trimming stripped 7 bases from V and 2 bases from J, with 10 bases between. The CDR3 is 13 residues long. Germline V gene lookup returns CDR1 SGHRS and CDR2 YFSETQ. The CDR3 DNA sequence: TGCGCCAGCCAGGGTATAGCCTACAATGAGCAGTTCTTC. Translating gives CASQGIAYNEQFF.

The V gene is TRBV18, the J gene TRBJ1-1, with TRBD1 matching 8 bases. V dropped 0 bases and J dropped 5; count of bases not matched to a gene: 8. This CDR3 spans 16 amino acids. Per germline, CDR1 KGHSH and CDR2 LQKENI. The CDR3 DNA reads as TGTGCCAGCTCACCACCGAGGACAGGGAAGAGTACTGAAGCTTTCTTT. Encoded protein: CASSPPRTGKSTEAFF.

This clone has only a few counts. This chain links TRBV18 with TRBJ2-7; D ambiguous. V gave up 2 bases and J gave up 4 bases, with 18 bases separating them. The germline gives CDR1 KGHSH, CDR2 LQKENI. This CDR3 has 16 residues. The CDR3 spells CASSPYQGSWKYEQYF. CDR3 nucleotides: TGTGCCAGCTCACCATATCAAGGGTCATGGAAGTACGAGCAGTACTTC.

In this sample, this clone turned up once. V and J are TRBV15 and TRBJ2-7; D remains unclear. This CDR3 spans 16 amino acids. The V gene's germline CDR1 is LNHNV and CDR2 YYDKDF (reference sequence). V was clipped by 0 bases and J by 0 bases, with 12 bases between them. CDR3 amino acids: CATSRDRQVGSYEQYF. DNA of the CDR3: TGTGCCACCAGCAGAGACAGGCAAGTAGGCTCCTACGAGCAGTACTTC.

The chain employs TRBV11-2 and TRBJ1-2; D is undetermined. Trimming took off 0 bases at V and 7 bases at J, with 12 bases between the two ends. The germline CDR1 and CDR2 sequences are SGHAT and FQNNGV. The length of the CDR3 is 14 residues. Here the CDR3 reads CASSLDPAEPGYTF. The CDR3 DNA sequence: TGTGCCAGCAGCTTAGACCCCGCAGAGCCTGGCTACACCTTC.

The chain joins TRBV19 to TRBJ1-5, with 9 bases that match TRBD1. From germline, CDR1 is LNHDA and CDR2 SQIVND (reference sequence). The CDR3 is 14 residues long. V shed 8 bases and J 3 bases; nucleotides not matched to a gene: 5. The CDR3 DNA follows: TGTGCCAGTGGTACAGGGGGCGTCAATCAGCCCCAGCATTTT. Its translation is CASGTGGVNQPQHF.

The chain combines TRBV2 with TRBJ2-1; no definite D call. The germline V gene has CDR1 SNHLY and CDR2 FYNNEI. The V and J ends lost 4 bases and 2 bases respectively, with 12 bases between them. The CDR3 is made up of 15 amino acids. CDR3 sequence reads: CASSATRSPYNEQFF. In DNA, the CDR3 is TGTGCCAGCAGTGCGACAAGATCCCCCTACAATGAGCAGTTCTTC.

The chain has TRBV9 and TRBJ2-5; the match to TRBD2 covers 8 bases. The trim removed 4 bases at V and 3 bases at J, leaving 8 bases unmatched. CDR1 and CDR2 from the germline V gene are SGDLS and YYNGEE. The CDR3 totals 15 residues. In DNA, the CDR3 is TGTGCCAGCAGCCCTACGGGGGGGGCGAAAGAGACCCAGTACTTC. This sequence encodes CASSPTGGAKETQYF.

This clone was counted only a few times. V is TRBV30 and J is TRBJ2-7, with 8 bases aligning to TRBD1. Per the germline V gene, CDR1 is GTSNPN and CDR2 is SVGIG (reference sequence). J was trimmed by 6 bases and V by 1 base; bases with no gene match: 2. The CDR3 extends over 12 amino acids. As DNA, the CDR3 is TGTGCCTGGAGTGCAGGGGGCGGCGAGCAGTACTTC. It translates to CAWSAGGGEQYF.

A remark on this clone: This sample also contains other DNA sequences that code for the same CDR3. This chain uses TRBV7-2 with TRBJ2-7, with TRBD2 identical over 7 bases. The CDR3 covers 14 residues. V trimming: 1 base; J trimming: 4 bases; junction bases outside the gene matches: 4. CDR1 and CDR2 (germline): SGHTA, FQGNSA. The CDR3 DNA is TGTGCCAGCAGCTTAGGCGGGAGCAAGTACGAGCAGTACTTC. Translating it yields CASSLGGSKYEQYF.

The chain has TRBV10-1 and TRBJ1-4; 8 nucleotides match TRBD1. V gave up 4 bases and J gave up 7 bases; unmatched junction bases: 5. The CDR3 is 14 residues long. The germline CDR1 and CDR2 sequences are WNHNN and SYGVQD (reference sequence). DNA of the CDR3: TGCGCCAGCAGTGCAGGGGGCCGGGTTGAAAAACTGTTTTTT. This encodes CASSAGGRVEKLFF.